The text below deals with one T cell receptor (beta chain). This receptor's antigen is unknown. No base-level quality is on record; no much larger clone is a single base apart. TCRbeta CDR3 regions were amplified from genomic DNA using the immunoSEQ Assay, a bias-controlled multiplex PCR. In the original analysis: Nucleated cell counts per sample were estimated from amplification of reference gene primers within the assay. Sequence reads were collapsed and filtered to measure the absolute abundance of every unique TCRbeta CDR3 rearrangement. For each sample, productive Simpson clonality was calculated as the square root of Simpson's diversity index across productive rearrangements. The table was pulled from immuneACCESS by TCRdb, which kept in-frame rearrangements only. Such tables lose some clones; where checked, under half of the loss comes from unresolved V genes, and the rest has no known cause. D and trimming come from the DNA, and the V and J calls and clone size come from that table. In all, the sample holds approximately 350,000 clones, and over 80% of those were seen once. Approximately 5% of the sample is taken by the ten largest.

The sample belongs to a study of blood T cell repertoires in COVID-19 (TCRdb year 2020). Describing the broader study: Samples from collaborators originated in the United States, Italy and Spain and spanned both the acute and convalescent phases of COVID-19. The prospective study material was composed of cDNA or gDNA derived from T cells, B-cell-depleted T cells, or PBMCs. The dataset comprised deeply sampled blood TCRbeta repertoires from subjects exposed to, actively infected with, or recovered from COVID-19. A de-identified subject ID, COVID-19 status, age in years and sex were almost always included in the sample metadata. A freely available public database, intended as a resource for researchers studying the immune response to SARS-CoV-2, is where the repertoires were released. The samples were drawn from the first 160 participants of the ongoing ImmuneRACE study and from 950 to 1,500 subjects provided by 6 global collaborators. HLA class I and class II types, where available, came from metadata supplied by the sample provider rather than from assay-based typing.

The CDR3 goes from the cysteine to the phenylalanine over 16 residues. Here the CDR3 DNA is all that survives: 48 bases in frame from base 1. V sheds 4 bases and J sheds 0 bases, leaving 13 bases between their ends. Via the germline V gene (reference sequence), CDR1 is LNHDA and CDR2 SQIVND. Participants in the prospective study were aged 18 to 89 years, lived in 20 to 25 United States geographic areas, and enrolled through a virtual design. In the prospective study, cohorts were assigned on the basis of participant-reported clinical history obtained from a screening survey and a study questionnaire. For ImmuneRACE Cohort 3, a participant was defined as recovered based on two consecutive negative NP/OP PCR tests, clearance by a healthcare professional, or resolution of symptoms. Each participant in the prospective study had whole blood, serum and a nasopharyngeal or oropharyngeal swab collected by mobile phlebotomists. Additional blood draws and questionnaires over an approximately 2-month period could optionally be provided by prospective study participants. Blood samples from the prospective study were shipped frozen or at room temperature prior to DNA extraction.

Study-level results and caveats: Clinical and demographic metadata were provided uncurated, with the amount varying by source and participant.

The chain joins TRBV19 to TRBJ2-4; the best D guess is TRBD1, with 6 bases matching. The source of this sequence is a woman aged 50 to 60 who had recovered from COVID-19. The source material was PBMCs or T cells enriched from blood (not recorded which). CDR3 sequence: CASSTSGALAKNIQYF. The DNA sequence is TGTGCCAGTAGTACTTCAGGGGCCCTAGCCAAAAACATTCAGTACTTC.